These 4 T cell receptor beta chains share one sample of origin, sequenced in a study of shared clonotypes between healthy human individuals. Assay used: immunoSEQ multiplex PCR; TCRdb lists only in-frame clones, some missing. The sample has about 1.5 million clones, 95% to 99% seen once. The specimen sequenced was naive CD4+ T cells sorted from blood. Stated subset: CD45RA+ positively selected. The receptors derive from a man aged 25-40 years in good health.

A word on this clone: A junction end diverges from the germline sequence, so it may reflect a read error. This chain connects TRBV7-7 to TRBJ1-1; D gene ambiguous. The CDR3 has 13 amino acids. Looked up from germline, CDR1 is SSHAT and CDR2 is FNYEAQ (reference sequence). DNA for the CDR3: TGTGCTAGCAGCTTAACCCTGAACACTGAAGCTTTCTTT. This sequence encodes CASSLTLNTEAFF.

A remark on this clone: Other DNA sequences in the sample encode the same CDR3. The rearrangement links TRBV10-2 to TRBJ2-7; D not certain. V was cut by 3 bases and J by 4 bases, with 10 bases left in between. The CDR3 totals 13 residues. Per germline, CDR1 WSHSY and CDR2 SAAADI. The CDR3 loop reads CASSERSSYEQYF. CDR3 coding DNA: TGCGCCAGCAGTGAAAGGTCATCGTACGAGCAGTACTTC.

J is TRBJ2-1 and V is TRBV2; 8 bases line up with TRBD2. V lost 5 bases and J lost 9; bases outside the gene matches: 9. The germline V gene has CDR1 SNHLY and CDR2 FYNNEI. The CDR3 length is 14 residues. CDR3 protein: CASSTGTSISEQFF. The CDR3 DNA is TGTGCCAGCAGTACCGGGACTAGTATTTCTGAGCAGTTCTTC.

Concerning this clone: Other nucleotide sequences in the sample specify the same CDR3. The chain has TRBV5-1 and TRBJ2-1; tentative D call: TRBD2 (6 bases). V gave up 0 bases and J gave up 0 bases, with 7 bases separating them. Germline CDR1 reads SGHRS; CDR2 reads YFSETQ. This CDR3 comprises 15 residues. The CDR3 sequence is CASSLVGGSYNEQFF. The CDR3 coding sequence is TGCGCCAGCAGCTTGGTGGGGGGCTCCTACAATGAGCAGTTCTTC.